Below are 23 T cell receptor beta chains sequenced from a single sample in a study of CD8 T cells in ankylosing spondylitis. TCRdb redid the calling of the 5' RACE reads with MiXCR, one entry per CDR3 protein. The sample lists hundreds of thousands of distinct CDR3 sequences, over 9.5% seen once, with about a fifth in the top ten. The sequencing input was blood, either unsorted or a sorted T cell fraction (not recorded which). These receptors all stem from a male donor with ankylosing spondylitis or in good health (not recorded which).

The rearrangement joins TRBV12-3 or TRBV12-4 to TRBJ2-3; unclear D gene. This CDR3 comprises 13 residues. V shed 11 bases and J shed 0 bases, with 12 bases lying between them. This CDR3 is CAGRSSSTDTQYF. The CDR3 bases are TGTGCCGGACGGAGCTCTAGCACAGATACGCAGTATTTT.

The sample holds many counts of this clonotype. The chain couples TRBV29-1 to TRBJ1-2, with TRBD1 matching 8 bases. The germline V gene has CDR1 SQVTM and CDR2 ANQGSEA. This CDR3 is built from 12 residues. With V trimmed by 7 bases and J by 1 base, 2 bases remained unmatched. CDR3 residues: CSGTGLNYGYTF. The DNA for the CDR3 is TGCAGCGGGACAGGGCTTAACTATGGCTACACCTTC.

J is TRBJ2-7 and V is TRBV6-1; D is perhaps TRBD1 or TRBD2 (5 bases each). The CDR3 loop spans 14 amino acids. Between the trimmed V and J ends, which lost 6 bases and 2 bases, there was a span of 14 bases. Germline values: CDR1 MNHNS, CDR2 SASEGT. The CDR3 loop is CASRFGTGTYEQYF. CDR3 DNA sequence: TGTGCCAGCAGGTTCGGGACGGGAACCTACGAGCAGTACTTC.

The gene calls are TRBV6-6 and TRBJ1-1; maybe TRBD1 (6 bases). CDR3 size: 13 residues. Germline assignment: CDR1 MNHNY and CDR2 SVGAGI (reference sequence). Trimming took 6 bases from V and 7 from J, leaving 15 bases between them. This CDR3 is CASSRQAGGEAFF. CDR3 bases: TGTGCCAGCAGCCGACAGGCGGGAGGTGAAGCTTTCTTT.

This clonotype was picked up many times. This chain connects TRBV20-1 to TRBJ2-2; TRBD1 aligns across 8 bases. V lost 0 bases, J lost 3 bases, and 6 bases stayed unmatched. The CDR3 covers 16 residues. Per the germline V gene, CDR1 is DFQATT and CDR2 is SNEGSKA (reference sequence). This chain's CDR3 is CSARETQGAHTGELFF. CDR3 DNA sequence: TGCAGTGCTAGAGAAACGCAGGGGGCCCACACCGGGGAGCTGTTTTTT.

This clonotype was observed at least ten times. The chain is built from TRBV20-1 and TRBJ1-4; no clear D gene. There are 14 residues in the CDR3. The V gene lost 7 bases and the J gene lost 0 bases, with 12 bases spanning the gap. Germline loops: CDR1 DFQATT, CDR2 SNEGSKA (reference sequence). CDR3 nucleotides: TGCAGTGTTAAAGGCCTTACAACTAATGAAAAACTGTTTTTT. Translated, it gives CSVKGLTTNEKLFF.

The chain combines TRBV5-1 with TRBJ2-1, with 7 bases aligning to TRBD2. With 2 bases clipped from V and 4 bases from J, the junction kept 3 bases outside the gene matches. Looked up from germline, CDR1 is SGHRS and CDR2 is YFSETQ. The CDR3 spans 14 residues. The CDR3 protein is CASSLSGEYNEQFF. The CDR3 nucleotides are TGCGCCAGCAGCTTAAGCGGGGAGTACAATGAGCAGTTCTTC.

Regarding this clonotype: A clone one base away is much larger, so this may be a read error. The chain links TRBV6-2 or TRBV6-3 to TRBJ2-2; 8 positions match TRBD2. The CDR3 extends over 17 amino acids. Per germline, CDR1 MNHEY and CDR2 SVGEGT. V lost 9 bases and J lost 0; bases outside the gene matches: 12. CDR3 sequence reads: CASTRSAGGPNTGELFF. For the CDR3, the DNA is TGTGCCAGTACTCGTAGCGCGGGGGGACCGAACACCGGGGAGCTGTTTTTT.

This clonotype was seen only a few times. The chain has TRBV5-5 and TRBJ2-3; 7 bases are shared with TRBD1. CDR1 and CDR2 from the germline V gene are SGHKS and YYEKEE (reference sequence). V lost 4 bases, J lost 4 bases, and 6 bases stayed unmatched. This CDR3 comprises 14 residues. In DNA form, the CDR3 reads TGTGCCAGCAGCACCACAGGGGAGCCAGATACGCAGTATTTT. Translating it yields CASSTTGEPDTQYF.

The table lists this clonotype with many counts. V is TRBV27 and J is TRBJ1-1, with a possible D match to TRBD1 (6 bases). CDR1 and CDR2 from the germline V gene are MNHEY and SMNVEV (reference sequence). V was cut by 4 bases and J by 3 bases, with 15 bases left in between. The CDR3 spans 15 residues. CDR3 residues: CASSSHGAGDTEAFF. In nucleotides, the CDR3 is TGTGCCAGCAGTTCCCATGGCGCAGGGGACACTGAAGCTTTCTTT.

Details on this clonotype: This may come from a read error, since a much larger clone is one base off. This sequence joins TRBV5-6 and TRBJ2-7, with D perhaps given as TRBD1 or TRBD2 (6 bases each). CDR3 size: 16 residues. V was pared by 0 bases and J by 5 bases, with 18 bases between. Germline V gives CDR1 SGHDT, CDR2 YYEEEE. The CDR3 region has the DNA TGTGCCAGCAGCTTGGCGGGGGTCAGGGGATTAAACGAGCAGTACTTC. Its translation is CASSLAGVRGLNEQYF.

The chain joins TRBV29-1 to TRBJ2-7, with a possible D match to TRBD1 (5 bases). This CDR3 is built from 11 residues. Germline lookup yields CDR1 SQVTM and CDR2 ANQGSEA. Trimming removed 6 bases from V and 4 bases from J, with 10 bases in between. The CDR3 loop is CSVEDTYEQYF. CDR3 DNA: TGCAGCGTCGAGGACACGTACGAGCAGTACTTC.

This clonotype was seen many times. The rearrangement uses TRBV20-1 and TRBJ2-3; 11 bases are shared with TRBD1. V trimming: 0 bases; J trimming: 5 bases; junction bases outside the gene matches: 7. This CDR3 region has 16 residues. From germline, CDR1 is DFQATT and CDR2 SNEGSKA (reference sequence). Here the CDR3 reads CSARDQGQGAGDTQYF. CDR3 nucleotides: TGCAGTGCTAGAGATCAAGGACAGGGGGCAGGAGATACGCAGTATTTT.

This clonotype occurred many times. The chain combines TRBV7-2 with TRBJ2-5; no firm D call. With 5 bases removed from V and 2 bases from J, the gap between germline ends came to 12 bases. There are 14 residues in the CDR3. Germline CDR1 and CDR2: SGHTA and FQGNSA. In DNA form, the CDR3 reads TGTGCCAGCAGCCTAGGACGGTCACAAGAGACCCAGTACTTC. Residues: CASSLGRSQETQYF.

This clonotype was detected ten times or more. The CDR3 DNA reads as TGCGCCAGCAGCTTGGCGTGGGGAGGGGAGGGTGAAGCTTTCTTT. Its protein is CASSLAWGGEGEAFF. The V call is TRBV5-1, the J call TRBJ1-1, with D perhaps matching TRBD1 (5 bases). The CDR3 consists of 15 residues. Germline CDR1 reads SGHRS; CDR2 reads YFSETQ. V lost 0 bases, J lost 7 bases, and 16 bases lay in between. Full variable domain (remainder filled in from reference TRBV5-1 and TRBJ1-1): KAGVTQTPRYLIKTRGQQVTLSCSPISGHRSVSWYQQTPGQGLQFLFEYFSETQRNKGNFPGRFSGRQFSNSRSEMNVSTLELGDSALYLCASSLAWGGEGEAFFGQGTRLTVV.

This clonotype has more than one count but fewer than ten. The chain recombines TRBV7-2 with TRBJ2-3; no definite D call. The CDR3 sequence is 15 residues long. The germline V gene has CDR1 SGHTA and CDR2 FQGNSA. Trimming stripped 0 bases from V and 0 bases from J, with 7 bases between. The CDR3, as DNA: TGTGCCAGCAGCTTAGCACCCACAAGCACAGATACGCAGTATTTT. Its protein is CASSLAPTSTDTQYF.

The table lists this clonotype with many counts. V gene TRBV10-3 combines with J gene TRBJ2-1; 7 positions agree with TRBD1. CDR3 length: 16 amino acids. The ends lost 3 bases at V and 6 bases at J; junction bases unmatched: 11. The germline gives CDR1 ENHRY, CDR2 SYGVKD. CDR3 sequence (DNA): TGTGCCATCAGTGAACAATTGGACAGGTTTGGCAATGAGCAGTTCTTC. Encoded protein: CAISEQLDRFGNEQFF.

The chain is built from TRBV20-1 and TRBJ2-5, with D possibly TRBD2 on 6 matching bases. Trimming left V 0 bases short and J 7 bases short, with 15 bases between. Germline CDR1 reads DFQATT; CDR2 reads SNEGSKA (reference sequence). The CDR3 is made up of 14 amino acids. As DNA, the CDR3 is TGCAGTGCTAGAGAGGGCAGGGAGGTAGGGACCCAGTACTTC. Its translation: CSAREGREVGTQYF.

This clonotype was counted ten times or more. The chain has TRBV20-1 and TRBJ1-1; no firm D call. This CDR3 comprises 11 residues. The V end was cut by 5 bases, the J end by 5 bases, with 9 bases between. Per germline, CDR1 DFQATT and CDR2 SNEGSKA (reference sequence). CDR3: CSAAHKTEAFF. The CDR3 DNA is TGCAGTGCTGCCCATAAAACTGAAGCTTTCTTT.

The table lists this clonotype with a few counts. The V and J genes are TRBV15 and TRBJ1-5; 9 nucleotides align to TRBD1. The CDR3 extends over 17 amino acids. The V gene's germline CDR1 is LNHNV and CDR2 YYDKDF (reference sequence). The J segment lost 6 bases and the V segment lost 3 bases, leaving 12 bases of the junction unmatched. DNA of the CDR3: TGTGCCACCAGCAGCGGGCGGGGACAGGGATTGGTTCAGCCCCAGCATTTT. It specifies CATSSGRGQGLVQPQHF.

This rearrangement joins TRBV5-1 to TRBJ2-7; tentative D call: TRBD2 (6 bases). CDR1 and CDR2 from the germline V gene are SGHRS and YFSETQ. The CDR3 is 14 amino acids. Between the trimmed V and J ends, which lost 1 base and 6 bases, there was a span of 14 bases. In nucleotides, the CDR3 is TGCGCCAGCAGCTTGCCTAGCGATCCGGGCGAGCAGTACTTC. This gives the protein CASSLPSDPGEQYF. The whole variable domain, filled in from reference TRBV5-1 and TRBJ2-7, reads KAGVTQTPRYLIKTRGQQVTLSCSPISGHRSVSWYQQTPGQGLQFLFEYFSETQRNKGNFPGRFSGRQFSNSRSEMNVSTLELGDSALYLCASSLPSDPGEQYFGPGTRLTVT.

Ten or more counts support this clonotype. V usage is TRBV24-1 and J usage is TRBJ2-1, with TRBD2 matching over 8 bases. V trimming: 1 base; J trimming: 0 bases; junction bases outside the gene matches: 1. The CDR3 contains 16 residues. CDR1 and CDR2 (germline): KGHDR, SFDVKD. CDR3 in DNA: TGTGCCACCAGTGATTTACTAGCGGACTCCTACAATGAGCAGTTCTTC. It specifies CATSDLLADSYNEQFF.

The sample holds many counts of this clonotype. The chain is built from TRBV27 and TRBJ1-1; 8 bases fit TRBD1. Germline V gene lookup returns CDR1 MNHEY and CDR2 SMNVEV (reference sequence). The CDR3 has 14 amino acids. Losses at the gene ends were 8 bases for V and 1 base for J; bases not matched to a gene: 6. For the CDR3, the DNA is TGTGCCAGCGCCCGACAGGGGCAGAACACTGAAGCTTTCTTT. Protein product: CASARQGQNTEAFF.